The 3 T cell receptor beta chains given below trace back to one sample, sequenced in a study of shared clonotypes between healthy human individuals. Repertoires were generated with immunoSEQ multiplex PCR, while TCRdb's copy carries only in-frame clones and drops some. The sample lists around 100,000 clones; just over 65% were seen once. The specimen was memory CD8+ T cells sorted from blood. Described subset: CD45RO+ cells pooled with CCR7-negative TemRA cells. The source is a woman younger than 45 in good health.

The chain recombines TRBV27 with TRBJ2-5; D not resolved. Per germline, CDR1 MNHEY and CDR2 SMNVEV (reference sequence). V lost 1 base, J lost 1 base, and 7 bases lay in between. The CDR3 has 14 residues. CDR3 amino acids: CASSLYGRQETQYF. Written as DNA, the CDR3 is TGTGCCAGCAGTTTATACGGGCGCCAAGAGACCCAGTACTTC.

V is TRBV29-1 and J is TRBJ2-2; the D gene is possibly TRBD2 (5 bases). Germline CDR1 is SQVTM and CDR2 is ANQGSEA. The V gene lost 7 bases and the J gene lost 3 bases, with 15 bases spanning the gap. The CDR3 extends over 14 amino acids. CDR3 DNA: TGCAGCGCCCTCAACTCGAGGGACACCGGGGAGCTGTTTTTT. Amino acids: CSALNSRDTGELFF.

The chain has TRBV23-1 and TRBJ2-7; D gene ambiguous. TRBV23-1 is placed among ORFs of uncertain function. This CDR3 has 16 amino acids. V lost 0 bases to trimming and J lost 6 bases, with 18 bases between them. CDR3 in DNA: TGCGCCAGCAGTCAATCGTGGCTAGATGGGGTGCTCGAGCAGTACTTC. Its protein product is CASSQSWLDGVLEQYF.